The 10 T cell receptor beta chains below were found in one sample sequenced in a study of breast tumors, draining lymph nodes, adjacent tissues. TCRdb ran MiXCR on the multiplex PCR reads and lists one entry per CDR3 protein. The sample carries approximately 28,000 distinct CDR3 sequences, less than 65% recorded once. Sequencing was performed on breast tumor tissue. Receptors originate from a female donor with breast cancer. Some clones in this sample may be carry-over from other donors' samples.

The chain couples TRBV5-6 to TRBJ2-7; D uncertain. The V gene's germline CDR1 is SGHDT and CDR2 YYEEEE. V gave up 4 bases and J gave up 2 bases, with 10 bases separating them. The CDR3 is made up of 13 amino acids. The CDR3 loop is CASSLKAAYEQYF. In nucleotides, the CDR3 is TGTGCCAGCAGCCTCAAAGCCGCCTACGAGCAGTACTTC.

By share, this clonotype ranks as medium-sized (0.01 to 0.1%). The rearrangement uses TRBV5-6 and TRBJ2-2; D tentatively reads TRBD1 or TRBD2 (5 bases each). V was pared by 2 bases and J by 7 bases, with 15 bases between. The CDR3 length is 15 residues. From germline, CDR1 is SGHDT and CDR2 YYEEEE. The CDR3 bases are TGTGCCAGCAGCTTTCCAGGGTGGGGGTTCGGGGAGCTGTTTTTT. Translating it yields CASSFPGWGFGELFF. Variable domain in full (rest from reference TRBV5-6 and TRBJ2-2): DAGVTQSPTHLIKTRGQQVTLRCSPKSGHDTVSWYQQALGQGPQFIFQYYEEEERQRGNFPDRFSGHQFPNYSSELNVNALLLGDSALYLCASSFPGWGFGELFFGEGSRLTVL.

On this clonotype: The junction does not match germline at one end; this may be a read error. Here the CDR3 DNA reads TGTGCTAGCGGCTTAGAGTCTAGCGGGGCCCTTAGCACACATACGCAGTATTTT. Translating gives CASGLESSGALSTHTQYF. This sequence joins TRBV7-2 and TRBJ2-3, with 9 bases identical to TRBD2. Looked up from germline, CDR1 is SGHTA and CDR2 is FQGNSA. The length of the CDR3 is 18 residues.

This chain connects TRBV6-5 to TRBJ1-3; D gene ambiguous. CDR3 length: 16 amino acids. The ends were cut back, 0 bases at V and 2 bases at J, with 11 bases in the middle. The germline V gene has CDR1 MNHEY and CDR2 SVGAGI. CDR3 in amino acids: CASSYSDGVPGNTIYF. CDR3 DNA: TGTGCCAGCAGTTACTCTGACGGGGTTCCTGGAAACACCATATATTTT.

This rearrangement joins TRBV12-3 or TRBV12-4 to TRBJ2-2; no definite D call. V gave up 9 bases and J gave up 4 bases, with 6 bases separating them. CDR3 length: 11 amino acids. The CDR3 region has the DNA TGTGCCAGTAGCTTCACCGGGGAGCTGTTTTTT. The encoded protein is CASSFTGELFF.

The DNA of the CDR3 is TGTGCCAGCAGTGATGGTCAGCCCGGGAACACCATATATTTT. It translates to CASSDGQPGNTIYF. The chain joins TRBV2 to TRBJ1-3; D remains ambiguous. Germline loops: CDR1 SNHLY, CDR2 FYNNEI. This CDR3 is 14 amino acids long. The V end lost 3 bases, the J end lost 7 bases, and 13 bases lay between the germline ends.

DNA for the CDR3: TGCGCCAGCACCGAAGCCCCACAGGGGGAGTCCTATAATTCACCCCTCCACTTT. Translated, it gives CASTEAPQGESYNSPLHF. The J gene is TRBJ1-6, the V gene TRBV4-1, with 8 bases lining up with TRBD1. The germline V gene has CDR1 MGHRA and CDR2 YSYEKL. The V gene end was trimmed by 7 bases and the J gene end by 1 base; junction bases not matched to a gene: 12. The CDR3 is made up of 18 amino acids.

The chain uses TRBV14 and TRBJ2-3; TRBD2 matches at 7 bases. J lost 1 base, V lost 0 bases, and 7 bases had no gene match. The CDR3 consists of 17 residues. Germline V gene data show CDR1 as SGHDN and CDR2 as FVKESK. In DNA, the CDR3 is TGTGCCAGCAGCCAAGATCTTACTAGCGTCGGCACAGATACGCAGTATTTT. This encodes CASSQDLTSVGTDTQYF.

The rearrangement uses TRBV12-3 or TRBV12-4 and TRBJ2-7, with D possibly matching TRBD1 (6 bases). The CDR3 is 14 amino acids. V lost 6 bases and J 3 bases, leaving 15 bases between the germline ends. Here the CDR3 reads CASSPGTPSYEQYF. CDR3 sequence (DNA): TGTGCCAGCAGCCCAGGGACACCCAGCTACGAGCAGTACTTC.

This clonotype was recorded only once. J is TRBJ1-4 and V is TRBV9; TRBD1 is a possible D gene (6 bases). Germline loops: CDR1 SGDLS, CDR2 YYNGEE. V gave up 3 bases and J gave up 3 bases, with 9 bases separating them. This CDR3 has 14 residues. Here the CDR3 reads CASSARGSNEKLFF. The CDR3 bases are TGTGCCAGCAGCGCTAGGGGGTCTAATGAAAAACTGTTTTTT.